This T cell receptor beta chain was sequenced for a study of blood T cell repertoires in COVID-19. The CDR3 extends over 18 amino acids. CDR1 SGHRS and CDR2 YFSETQ come from the germline V gene. J lost 0 bases, V lost 0 bases, and 8 bases had no gene match. This table comes from immunoSEQ multiplex PCR, and its TCRdb copy is limited to in-frame clones, with some not included. Of roughly 150,000 clones listed, about 85% were seen once; the top ten hold less than 10%. This TCR came from a woman in her sixties with COVID-19, enrolled during active disease. This sequence joins TRBV5-1 and TRBJ1-3, with 8 bases identical to TRBD1. The sequencing sample was made of peripheral blood. The CDR3 DNA is TGCGCCAGCAGCTTGGTCGGGCCGGACAGGGACTCTGGAAACACCATATATTTT. Translated, it gives CASSLVGPDRDSGNTIYF.